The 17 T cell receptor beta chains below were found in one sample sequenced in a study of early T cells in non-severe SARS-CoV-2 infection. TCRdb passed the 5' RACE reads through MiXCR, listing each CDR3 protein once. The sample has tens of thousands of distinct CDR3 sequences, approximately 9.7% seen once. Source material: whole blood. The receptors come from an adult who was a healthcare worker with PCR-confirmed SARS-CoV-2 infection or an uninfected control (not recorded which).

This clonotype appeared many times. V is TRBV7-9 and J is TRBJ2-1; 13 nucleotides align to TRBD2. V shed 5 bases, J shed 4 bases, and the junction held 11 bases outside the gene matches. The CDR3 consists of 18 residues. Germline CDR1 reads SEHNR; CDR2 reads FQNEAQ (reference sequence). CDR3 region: CASSHLTSGGPLYNEQFF. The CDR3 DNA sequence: TGTGCCAGCAGCCACTTGACTAGCGGGGGGCCATTATACAATGAGCAGTTCTTC.

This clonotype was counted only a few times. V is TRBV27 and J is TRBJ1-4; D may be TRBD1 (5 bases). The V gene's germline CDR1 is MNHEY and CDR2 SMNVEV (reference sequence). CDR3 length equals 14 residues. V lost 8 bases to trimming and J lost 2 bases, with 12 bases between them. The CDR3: CASGWTTTNEKLFF. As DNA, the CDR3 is TGTGCCAGCGGGTGGACAACGACTAATGAAAAACTGTTTTTT.

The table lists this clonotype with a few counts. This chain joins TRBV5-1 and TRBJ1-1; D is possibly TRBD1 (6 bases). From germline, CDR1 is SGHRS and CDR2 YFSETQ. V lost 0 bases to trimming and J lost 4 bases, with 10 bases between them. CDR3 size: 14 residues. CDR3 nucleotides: TGCGCCAGCAGCTTGGACAGGGTGAGCACTGAAGCTTTCTTT. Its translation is CASSLDRVSTEAFF. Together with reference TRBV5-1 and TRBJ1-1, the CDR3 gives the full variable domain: KAGVTQTPRYLIKTRGQQVTLSCSPISGHRSVSWYQQTPGQGLQFLFEYFSETQRNKGNFPGRFSGRQFSNSRSEMNVSTLELGDSALYLCASSLDRVSTEAFFGQGTRLTVV.

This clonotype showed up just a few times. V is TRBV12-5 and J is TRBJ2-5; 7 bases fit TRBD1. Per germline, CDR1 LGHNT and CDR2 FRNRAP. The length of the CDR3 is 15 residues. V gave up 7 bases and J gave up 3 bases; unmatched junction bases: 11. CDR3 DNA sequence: TGTGCTAGTGCCATGGGGACAGTGGTTAAAGAGACCCAGTACTTC. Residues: CASAMGTVVKETQYF.

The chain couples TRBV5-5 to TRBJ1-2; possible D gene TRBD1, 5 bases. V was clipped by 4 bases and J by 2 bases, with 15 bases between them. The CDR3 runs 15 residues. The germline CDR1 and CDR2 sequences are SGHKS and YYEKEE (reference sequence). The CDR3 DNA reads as TGTGCCAGCAGCCCGCTAGGGGTGTCGAACTATGGCTACACCTTC. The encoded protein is CASSPLGVSNYGYTF.

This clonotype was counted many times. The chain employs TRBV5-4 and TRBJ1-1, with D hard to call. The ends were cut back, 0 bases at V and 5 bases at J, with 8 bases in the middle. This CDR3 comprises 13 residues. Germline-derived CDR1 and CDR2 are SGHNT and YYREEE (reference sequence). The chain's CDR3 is CASSLAGVTEAFF. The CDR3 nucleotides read TGTGCCAGCAGCTTGGCTGGGGTGACTGAAGCTTTCTTT.

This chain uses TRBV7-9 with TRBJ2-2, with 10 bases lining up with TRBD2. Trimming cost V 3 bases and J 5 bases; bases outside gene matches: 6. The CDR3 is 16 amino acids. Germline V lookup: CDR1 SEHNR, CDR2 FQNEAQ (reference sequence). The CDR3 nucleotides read TGTGCCAGCAGCTTTCCAACTAGCGGGGCGACCGGGGAGCTGTTTTTT. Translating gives CASSFPTSGATGELFF. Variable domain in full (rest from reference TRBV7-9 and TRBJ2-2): DTGVSQNPRHKITKRGQNVTFRCDPISEHNRLYWYRQTLGQGPEFLTYFQNEAQLEKSRLLSDRFSAERPKGSFSTLEIQRTEQGDSAMYLCASSFPTSGATGELFFGEGSRLTVL.

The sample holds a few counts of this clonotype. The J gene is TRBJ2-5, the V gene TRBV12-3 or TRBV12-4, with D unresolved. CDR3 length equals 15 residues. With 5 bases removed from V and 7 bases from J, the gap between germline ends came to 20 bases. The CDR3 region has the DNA TGTGCCAGCAGTCCCAATGGGATTCACCGCTGGACCCAGTACTTC. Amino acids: CASSPNGIHRWTQYF.

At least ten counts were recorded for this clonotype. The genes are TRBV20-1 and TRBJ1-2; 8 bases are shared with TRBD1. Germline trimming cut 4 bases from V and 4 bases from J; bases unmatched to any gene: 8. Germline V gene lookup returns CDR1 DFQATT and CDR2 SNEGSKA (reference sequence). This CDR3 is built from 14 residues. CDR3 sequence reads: CSATGQGLSYGYTF. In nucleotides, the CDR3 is TGCAGTGCTACTGGACAGGGACTGTCCTATGGCTACACCTTC.

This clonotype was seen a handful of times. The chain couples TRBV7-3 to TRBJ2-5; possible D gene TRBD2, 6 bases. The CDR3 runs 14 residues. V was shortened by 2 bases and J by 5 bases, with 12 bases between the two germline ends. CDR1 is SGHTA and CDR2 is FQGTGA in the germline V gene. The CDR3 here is CASSLDAGTETQYF. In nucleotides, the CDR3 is TGTGCCAGCAGCTTAGATGCGGGGACCGAGACCCAGTACTTC.

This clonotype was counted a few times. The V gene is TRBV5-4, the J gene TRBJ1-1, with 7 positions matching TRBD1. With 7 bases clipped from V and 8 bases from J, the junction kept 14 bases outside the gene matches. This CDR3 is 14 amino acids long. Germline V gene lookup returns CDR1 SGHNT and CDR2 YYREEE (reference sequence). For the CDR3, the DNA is TGTGCCAGCGCTTCTTCTAGACAGGGAGGCGAAGCTTTCTTT. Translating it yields CASASSRQGGEAFF.

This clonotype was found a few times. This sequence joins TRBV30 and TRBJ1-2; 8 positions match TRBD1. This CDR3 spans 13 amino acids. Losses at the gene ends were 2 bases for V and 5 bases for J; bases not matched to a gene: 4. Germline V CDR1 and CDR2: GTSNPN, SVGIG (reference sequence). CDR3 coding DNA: TGTGCCTGGAGTCCGGACAGGGAGTATGGCTACACCTTC. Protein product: CAWSPDREYGYTF.

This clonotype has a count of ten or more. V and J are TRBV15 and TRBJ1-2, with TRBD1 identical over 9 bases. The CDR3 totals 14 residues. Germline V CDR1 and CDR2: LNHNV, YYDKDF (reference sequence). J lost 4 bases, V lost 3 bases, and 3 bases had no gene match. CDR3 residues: CATSRRDRAYGYTF. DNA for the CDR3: TGTGCCACCAGCAGGAGGGACAGGGCCTATGGCTACACCTTC.

The CDR3, as DNA: TGCGCCAGCAGCCAAGCCGGGACAGTCTACAATGAGCAGTTCTTC. Encoded protein: CASSQAGTVYNEQFF. The chain combines TRBV4-1 with TRBJ2-1; 7 positions match TRBD1. This CDR3 has 15 amino acids. Germline V CDR1 and CDR2: MGHRA, YSYEKL. The trim removed 1 base at V and 3 bases at J, leaving 3 bases unmatched.

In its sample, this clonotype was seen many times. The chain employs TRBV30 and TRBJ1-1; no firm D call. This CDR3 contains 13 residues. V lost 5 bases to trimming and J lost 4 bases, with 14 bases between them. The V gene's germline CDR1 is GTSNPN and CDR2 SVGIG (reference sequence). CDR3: CAWGSSGITEAFF. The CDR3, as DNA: TGTGCCTGGGGGAGTTCTGGGATCACTGAAGCTTTCTTT. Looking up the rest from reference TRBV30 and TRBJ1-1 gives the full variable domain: SQTIHQWPATLVQPVGSPLSLECTVEGTSNPNLYWYRQAAGRGLQLLFYSVGIGQISSEVPQNLSASRPQDRQFILSSKKLLLSDSGFYLCAWGSSGITEAFFGQGTRLTVV.

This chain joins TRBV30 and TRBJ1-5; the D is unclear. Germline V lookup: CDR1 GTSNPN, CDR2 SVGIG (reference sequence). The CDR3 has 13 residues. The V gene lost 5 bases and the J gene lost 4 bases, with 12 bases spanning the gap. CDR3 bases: TGTGCCTGGGCAGCCCAGACAAATCAGCCCCAGCATTTT. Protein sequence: CAWAAQTNQPQHF.

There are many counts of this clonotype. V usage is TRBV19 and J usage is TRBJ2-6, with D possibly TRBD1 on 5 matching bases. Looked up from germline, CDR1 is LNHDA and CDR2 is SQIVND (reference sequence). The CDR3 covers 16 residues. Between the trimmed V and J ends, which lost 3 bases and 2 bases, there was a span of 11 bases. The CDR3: CASSIRVGAGANVLTF. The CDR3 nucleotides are TGTGCCAGTAGTATCAGGGTTGGCGCTGGGGCCAACGTCCTGACTTTC. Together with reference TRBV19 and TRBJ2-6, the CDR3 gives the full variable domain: DGGITQSPKYLFRKEGQNVTLSCEQNLNHDAMYWYRQDPGQGLRLIYYSQIVNDFQKGDIAEGYSVSREKKESFPLTVTSAQKNPTAFYLCASSIRVGAGANVLTFGAGSRLTVL.